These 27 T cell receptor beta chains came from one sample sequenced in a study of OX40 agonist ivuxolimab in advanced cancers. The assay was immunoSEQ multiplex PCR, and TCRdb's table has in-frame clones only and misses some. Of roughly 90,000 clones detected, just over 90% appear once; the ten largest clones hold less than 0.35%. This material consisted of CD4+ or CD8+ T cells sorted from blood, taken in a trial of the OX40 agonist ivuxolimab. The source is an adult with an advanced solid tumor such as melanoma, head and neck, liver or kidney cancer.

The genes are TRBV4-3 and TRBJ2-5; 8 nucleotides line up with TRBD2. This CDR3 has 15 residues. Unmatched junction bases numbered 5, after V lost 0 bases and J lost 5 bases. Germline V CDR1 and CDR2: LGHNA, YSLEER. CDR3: CASSQEVGRGETQYF. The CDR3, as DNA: TGCGCCAGCAGCCAAGAGGTCGGGAGGGGTGAGACCCAGTACTTC.

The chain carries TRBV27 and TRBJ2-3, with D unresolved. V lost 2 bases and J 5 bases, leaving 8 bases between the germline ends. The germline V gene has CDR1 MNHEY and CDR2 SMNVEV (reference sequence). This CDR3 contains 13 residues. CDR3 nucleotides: TGTGCCAGCAGTTTAGTAAATGTAGATACGCAGTATTTT. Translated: CASSLVNVDTQYF.

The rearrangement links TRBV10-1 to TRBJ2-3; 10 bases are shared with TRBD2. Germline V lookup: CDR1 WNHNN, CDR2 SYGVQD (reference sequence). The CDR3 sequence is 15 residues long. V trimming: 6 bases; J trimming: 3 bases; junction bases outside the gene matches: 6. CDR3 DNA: TGCGCCAGCAGCCGAACTAGCGGGACTACAGATACGCAGTATTTT. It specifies CASSRTSGTTDTQYF.

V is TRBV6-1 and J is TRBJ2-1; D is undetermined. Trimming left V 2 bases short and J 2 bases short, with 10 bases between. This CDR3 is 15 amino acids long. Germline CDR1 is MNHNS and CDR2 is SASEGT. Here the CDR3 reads CASSEPWGTYNEQFF. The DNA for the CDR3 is TGTGCCAGCAGTGAACCCTGGGGAACCTACAATGAGCAGTTCTTC.

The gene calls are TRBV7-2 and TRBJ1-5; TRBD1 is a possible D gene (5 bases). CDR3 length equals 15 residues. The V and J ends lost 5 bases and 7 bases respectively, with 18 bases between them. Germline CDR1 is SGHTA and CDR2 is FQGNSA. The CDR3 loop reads CASSHWAPGKQPQHF. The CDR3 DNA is TGTGCCAGCAGCCACTGGGCGCCAGGGAAGCAGCCCCAGCATTTT.

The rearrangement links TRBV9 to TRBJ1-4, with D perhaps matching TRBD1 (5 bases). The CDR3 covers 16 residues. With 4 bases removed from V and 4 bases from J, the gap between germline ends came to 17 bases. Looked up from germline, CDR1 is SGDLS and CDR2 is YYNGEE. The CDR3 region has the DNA TGTGCCAGCAGCCCCCCGGGGGGAACAGTTAATGAAAAACTGTTTTTT. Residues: CASSPPGGTVNEKLFF.

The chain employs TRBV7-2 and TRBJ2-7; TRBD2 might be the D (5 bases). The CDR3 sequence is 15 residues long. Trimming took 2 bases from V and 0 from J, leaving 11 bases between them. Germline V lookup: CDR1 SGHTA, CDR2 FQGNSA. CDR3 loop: CASSLRGSSSYEQYF. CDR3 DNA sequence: TGTGCCAGCAGCTTACGAGGGTCCAGCTCCTACGAGCAGTACTTC.

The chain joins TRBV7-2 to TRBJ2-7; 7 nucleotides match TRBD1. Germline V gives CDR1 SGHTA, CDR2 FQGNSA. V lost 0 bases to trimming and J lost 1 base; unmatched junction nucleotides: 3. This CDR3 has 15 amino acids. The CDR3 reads CASSLAGTASYEQYF. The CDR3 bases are TGTGCCAGCAGCTTAGCGGGGACAGCTTCCTACGAGCAGTACTTC. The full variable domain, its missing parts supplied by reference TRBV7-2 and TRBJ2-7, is GAGVSQSPSNKVTEKGKDVELRCDPISGHTALYWYRQSLGQGLEFLIYFQGNSAPDKSGLPSDRFSAERTGGSVSTLTIQRTQQEDSAVYLCASSLAGTASYEQYFGPGTRLTVT.

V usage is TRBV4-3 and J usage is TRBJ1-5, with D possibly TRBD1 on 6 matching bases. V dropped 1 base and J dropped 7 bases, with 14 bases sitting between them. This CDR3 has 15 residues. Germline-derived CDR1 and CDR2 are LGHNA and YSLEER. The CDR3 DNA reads TGCGCCAGCAGCCAAGCGACCGGGGGCGGGCAGCCCCAGCATTTT. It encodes CASSQATGGGQPQHF.

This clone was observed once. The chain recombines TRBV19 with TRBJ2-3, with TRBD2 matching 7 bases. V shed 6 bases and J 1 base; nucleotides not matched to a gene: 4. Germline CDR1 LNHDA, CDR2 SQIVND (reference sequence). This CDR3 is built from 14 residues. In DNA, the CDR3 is TGTGCCAGTAGACCGGGACTACGCACAGATACGCAGTATTTT. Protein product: CASRPGLRTDTQYF.

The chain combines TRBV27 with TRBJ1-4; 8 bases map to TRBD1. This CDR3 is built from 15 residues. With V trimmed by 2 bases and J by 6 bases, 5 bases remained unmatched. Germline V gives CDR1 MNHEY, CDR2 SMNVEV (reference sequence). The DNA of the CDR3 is TGTGCCAGCAGTTTAGTCAGGGGGCGCCATGAAAAACTGTTTTTT. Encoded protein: CASSLVRGRHEKLFF.

Here the CDR3 DNA reads TGTGCCAGCAGGACAGGGGAAGGTTCCGGGGAGCTGTTTTTT. It specifies CASRTGEGSGELFF. The V and J genes are TRBV2 and TRBJ2-2; 8 bases are shared with TRBD1. The CDR3 totals 14 residues. J was trimmed by 6 bases and V by 6 bases; bases with no gene match: 6. Germline loops: CDR1 SNHLY, CDR2 FYNNEI.

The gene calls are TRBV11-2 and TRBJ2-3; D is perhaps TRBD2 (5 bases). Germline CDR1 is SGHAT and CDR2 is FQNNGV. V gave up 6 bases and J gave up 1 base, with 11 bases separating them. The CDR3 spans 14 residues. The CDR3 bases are TGTGCCAGCAGTTGGACCGGGGGCACAGATACGCAGTATTTT. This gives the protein CASSWTGGTDTQYF.

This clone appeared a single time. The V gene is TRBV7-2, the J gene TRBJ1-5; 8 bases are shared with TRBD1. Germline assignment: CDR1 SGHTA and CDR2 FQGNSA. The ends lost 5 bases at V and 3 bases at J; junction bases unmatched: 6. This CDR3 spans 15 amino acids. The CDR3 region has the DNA TGTGCCAGCAGCACACAGGGGGGGAACAATCAGCCCCAGCATTTT. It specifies CASSTQGGNNQPQHF. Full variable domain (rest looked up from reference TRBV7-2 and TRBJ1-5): GAGVSQSPSNKVTEKGKDVELRCDPISGHTALYWYRQSLGQGLEFLIYFQGNSAPDKSGLPSDRFSAERTGGSVSTLTIQRTQQEDSAVYLCASSTQGGNNQPQHFGDGTRLSIL.

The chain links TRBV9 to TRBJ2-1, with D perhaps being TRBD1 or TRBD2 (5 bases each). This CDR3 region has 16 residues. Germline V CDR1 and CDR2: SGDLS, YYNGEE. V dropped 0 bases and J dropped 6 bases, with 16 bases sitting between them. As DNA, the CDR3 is TGTGCCAGCAGCGTAGGGGACCACGGGTTCGTCAATGAGCAGTTCTTC. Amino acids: CASSVGDHGFVNEQFF.

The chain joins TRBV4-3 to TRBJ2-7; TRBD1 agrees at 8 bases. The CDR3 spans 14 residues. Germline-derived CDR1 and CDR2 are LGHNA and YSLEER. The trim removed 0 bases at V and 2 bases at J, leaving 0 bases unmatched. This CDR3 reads CASSQDRGPYEQYF. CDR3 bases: TGCGCCAGCAGCCAAGACAGGGGGCCCTACGAGCAGTACTTC.

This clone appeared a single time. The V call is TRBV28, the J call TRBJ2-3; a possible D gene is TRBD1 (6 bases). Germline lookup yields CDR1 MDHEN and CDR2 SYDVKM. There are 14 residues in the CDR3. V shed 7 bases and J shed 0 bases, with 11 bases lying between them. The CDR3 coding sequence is TGTGCCAGCAAACCCGGACAGAGCACAGATACGCAGTATTTT. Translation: CASKPGQSTDTQYF.

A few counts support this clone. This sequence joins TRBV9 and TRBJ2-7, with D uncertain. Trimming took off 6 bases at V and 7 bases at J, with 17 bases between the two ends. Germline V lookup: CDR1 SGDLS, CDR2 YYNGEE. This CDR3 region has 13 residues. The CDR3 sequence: CASNPGPAGEQYF. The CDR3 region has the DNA TGTGCCAGCAACCCCGGGCCGGCAGGTGAGCAGTACTTC.

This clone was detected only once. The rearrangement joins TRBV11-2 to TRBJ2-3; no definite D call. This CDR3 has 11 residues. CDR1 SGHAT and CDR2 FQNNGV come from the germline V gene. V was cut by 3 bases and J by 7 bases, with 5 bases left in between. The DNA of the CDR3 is TGTGCCAGCAGCTTGGATAATACGCAGTATTTT. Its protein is CASSLDNTQYF.

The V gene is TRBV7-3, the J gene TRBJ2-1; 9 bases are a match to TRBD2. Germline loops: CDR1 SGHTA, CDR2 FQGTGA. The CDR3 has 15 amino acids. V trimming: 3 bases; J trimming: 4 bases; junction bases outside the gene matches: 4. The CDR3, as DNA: TGTGCCAGCAGCTTCACTAGCGGGTCATACAATGAGCAGTTCTTC. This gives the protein CASSFTSGSYNEQFF.

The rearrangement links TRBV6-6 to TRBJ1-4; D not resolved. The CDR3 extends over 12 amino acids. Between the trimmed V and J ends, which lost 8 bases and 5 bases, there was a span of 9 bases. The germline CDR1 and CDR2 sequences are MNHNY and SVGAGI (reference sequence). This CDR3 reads CASLNPNEKLFF. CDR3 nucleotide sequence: TGTGCCAGCCTTAATCCCAATGAAAAACTGTTTTTT.

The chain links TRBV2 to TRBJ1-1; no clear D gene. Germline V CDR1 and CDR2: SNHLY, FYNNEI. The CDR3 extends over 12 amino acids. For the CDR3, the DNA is TGTGCAAACCGGGAGATGAACACTGAAGCTTTCTTT. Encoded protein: CANREMNTEAFF.

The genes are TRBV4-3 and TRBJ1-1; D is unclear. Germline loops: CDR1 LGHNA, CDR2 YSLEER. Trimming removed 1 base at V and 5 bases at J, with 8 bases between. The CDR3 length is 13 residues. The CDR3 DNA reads TGCGCCAGCAGCCAAGTGTGGAGGACTGAAGCTTTCTTT. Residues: CASSQVWRTEAFF.

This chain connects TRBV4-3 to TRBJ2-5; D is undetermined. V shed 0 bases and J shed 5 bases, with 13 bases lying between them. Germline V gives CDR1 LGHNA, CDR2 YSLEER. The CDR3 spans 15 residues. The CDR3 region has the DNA TGCGCCAGCAGCCAAGATTGGACCCCTCGGGAGACCCAGTACTTC. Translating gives CASSQDWTPRETQYF.

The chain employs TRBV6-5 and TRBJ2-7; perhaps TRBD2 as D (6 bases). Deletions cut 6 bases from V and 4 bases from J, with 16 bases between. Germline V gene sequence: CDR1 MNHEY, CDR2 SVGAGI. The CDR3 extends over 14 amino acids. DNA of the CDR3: TGTGCCAGCAGCCGGGCCCAACGGGGGTACGAGCAGTACTTC. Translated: CASSRAQRGYEQYF.

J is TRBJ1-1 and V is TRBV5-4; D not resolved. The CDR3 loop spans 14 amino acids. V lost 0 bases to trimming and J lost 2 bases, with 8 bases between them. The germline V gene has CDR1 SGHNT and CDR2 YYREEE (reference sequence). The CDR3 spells CASSLDRVNTEAFF. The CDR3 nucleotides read TGTGCCAGCAGCTTGGATCGGGTCAACACTGAAGCTTTCTTT.

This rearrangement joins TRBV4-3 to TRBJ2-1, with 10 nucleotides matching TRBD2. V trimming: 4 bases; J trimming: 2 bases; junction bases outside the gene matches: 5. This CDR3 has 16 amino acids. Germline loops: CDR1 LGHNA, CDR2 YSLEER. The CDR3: CASSPRLAGTYNEQFF. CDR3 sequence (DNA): TGCGCCAGCAGCCCCCGACTAGCGGGCACCTACAATGAGCAGTTCTTC.